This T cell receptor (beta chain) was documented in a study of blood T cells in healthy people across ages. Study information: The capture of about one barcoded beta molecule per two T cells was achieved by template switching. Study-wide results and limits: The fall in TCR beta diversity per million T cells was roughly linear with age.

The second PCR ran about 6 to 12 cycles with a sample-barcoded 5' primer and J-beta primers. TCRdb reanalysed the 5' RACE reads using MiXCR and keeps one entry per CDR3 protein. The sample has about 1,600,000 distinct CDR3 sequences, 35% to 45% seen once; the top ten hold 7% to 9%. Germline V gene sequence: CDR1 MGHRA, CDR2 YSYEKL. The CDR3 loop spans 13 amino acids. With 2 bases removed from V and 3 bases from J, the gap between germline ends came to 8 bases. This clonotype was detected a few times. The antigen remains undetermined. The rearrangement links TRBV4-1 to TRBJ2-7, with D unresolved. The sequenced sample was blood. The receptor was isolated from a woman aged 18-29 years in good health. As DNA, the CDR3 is TGCGCCAGCAGCCAATCCAACGACTACGAGCAGTACTTC. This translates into CASSQSNDYEQYF.